Sequencing of this T cell receptor beta chain was carried out in a study of identical twins. Via MiXCR, TCRdb re-called the 5' RACE reads, giving one row per CDR3 protein. This table holds fewer than 500,000 distinct CDR3 sequences, 14% found once. Trimming stripped 7 bases from V and 1 base from J, with 11 bases between. This CDR3 has 13 amino acids. In this sample, this clonotype turned up a few times. These data are also associated with another study on yellow fever vaccine responses in identical twins.

Material: CD4+ T cells sorted from blood. This TCR was recovered from a woman younger than 35 in good health. The rearrangement uses TRBV12-3 or TRBV12-4 and TRBJ2-7; D unresolved. In DNA, the CDR3 is TGTGCCAGCACCCTAGAGGTGTCCTACGAGCAGTACTTC. Translation: CASTLEVSYEQYF.